This entry lists 15 T cell receptor beta chains sequenced from one sample in a study of neurological immune-mediated disorders. TCRdb passed the 5' RACE reads through MiXCR, listing each CDR3 protein once. The sample has 45,000 to 65,000 distinct CDR3 sequences; roughly 4.6% are singletons. Sequencing input: PBMCs. The receptors were sampled from a man aged 45 to 65 with multiple sclerosis.

This clonotype was seen ten or more times. The chain couples TRBV4-2 to TRBJ2-2; D may match TRBD1 or TRBD2 (5 bases each). This CDR3 contains 17 residues. Germline values: CDR1 LGHNA, CDR2 YNFKEQ. Deletions cut 0 bases from V and 4 bases from J, with 15 bases between. Written as DNA, the CDR3 is TGTGCCAGCAGCCAAGAAGTCCGGGCCGGGGCCACCGGGGAGCTGTTTTTT. Translating it yields CASSQEVRAGATGELFF.

J is TRBJ1-5 and V is TRBV12-3 or TRBV12-4; tentatively, D is TRBD1 (5 bases). The CDR3 extends over 14 amino acids. Trimming removed 6 bases from V and 7 bases from J, with 16 bases in between. CDR3 nucleotides: TGTGCCAGCAGCACTTTGGGGGAGGGGCAGCCCCAGCATTTT. This encodes CASSTLGEGQPQHF.

This clonotype has a count of ten or more. This chain joins TRBV5-6 and TRBJ1-1; D is ambiguous. V dropped 4 bases and J dropped 1 base, with 14 bases sitting between them. The germline V gene encodes CDR1 SGHDT and CDR2 YYEEEE. The CDR3 runs 15 residues. The CDR3 sequence is CASSPGGGWNTEAFF. CDR3 sequence (DNA): TGTGCCAGCAGCCCGGGCGGAGGGTGGAACACTGAAGCTTTCTTT.

Judged by abundance, this clonotype is medium-sized (0.01 to 0.1%). The rearrangement links TRBV5-5 to TRBJ2-7; 9 bases are a match to TRBD1. Germline CDR1 SGHKS, CDR2 YYEKEE (reference sequence). The junction had 9 bases not matched to a gene; V was cut back by 3 bases and J by 5 bases. This CDR3 has 15 amino acids. DNA of the CDR3: TGTGCCAGCAGCTCAGCGGACAGGGGTTTAGACGAGCAGTACTTC. This encodes CASSSADRGLDEQYF.

This clonotype was counted at least ten times. The DNA of the CDR3 is TGCAGTGCTAGTACTTTTAGCGGGACTGAGCAGTTCTTC. Translating it yields CSASTFSGTEQFF. This sequence joins TRBV20-1 and TRBJ2-1; 8 nucleotides line up with TRBD2. The CDR3 is made up of 13 amino acids. Germline loops: CDR1 DFQATT, CDR2 SNEGSKA (reference sequence). The V segment lost 3 bases and the J segment 9 bases; nucleotides outside the gene matches: 7.

This clonotype was detected many times. The chain employs TRBV3-1 and TRBJ1-6; 9 bases fit TRBD1. Trimming took 4 bases from V and 8 from J; bases not matched to a gene: 6. This CDR3 has 15 residues. Per the germline V gene, CDR1 is LGHDT and CDR2 is YNNKEL (reference sequence). The CDR3 DNA is TGTGCCAGCAGCCCCCTGTGGACAGGGGATTCACCCCTCCACTTT. Translating it yields CASSPLWTGDSPLHF. Complete variable domain (other parts from reference TRBV3-1 and TRBJ1-6): DTAVSQTPKYLVTQMGNDKSIKCEQNLGHDTMYWYKQDSKKFLKIMFSYNNKELIINETVPNRFSPKSPDKAHLNLHINSLELGDSAVYFCASSPLWTGDSPLHFGNGTRLTVT.

This clonotype was detected many times. The chain joins TRBV12-3 or TRBV12-4 to TRBJ2-7; D is unclear. This CDR3 contains 13 residues. Trimming removed 11 bases from V and 5 bases from J, with 19 bases in between. The CDR3 loop is CACSAHPWDEQYF. The CDR3 bases are TGTGCCTGCTCTGCGCACCCTTGGGACGAGCAGTACTTC.

This clonotype was detected ten times or more. The junction departs from the called germline gene at one end, perhaps through a read error. The chain carries TRBV20-1 and TRBJ1-6, with D perhaps TRBD1 (5 bases). CDR3 length: 15 residues. The germline CDR1 and CDR2 sequences are DFQATT and SNEGSKA (reference sequence). CDR3 sequence (DNA): TGCAGTGCTAGAGATTTAGGACCGGACAATTCACCCCTCAACTTT. Translated, it gives CSARDLGPDNSPLNF.

This clonotype was detected many times. The V and J genes are TRBV29-1 and TRBJ1-1; D uncertain. V lost 4 bases to trimming and J lost 2 bases, with 5 bases between them. The CDR3 length is 11 residues. CDR1 SQVTM and CDR2 ANQGSEA come from the germline V gene. DNA for the CDR3: TGCAGCGTTGCGGAAAACACTGAAGCTTTCTTT. It encodes CSVAENTEAFF.

This clonotype was seen at least ten times. The V and J genes are TRBV5-1 and TRBJ2-2; D is unclear. V was trimmed by 0 bases and J by 6 bases, leaving 9 bases between them. CDR1 and CDR2 (germline): SGHRS, YFSETQ. The CDR3 covers 14 residues. The CDR3 DNA follows: TGCGCCAGCAGCTTGGGACTGGACGCCGGGGAGCTGTTTTTT. This encodes CASSLGLDAGELFF.

The CDR3 nucleotides are TGTGCCATCAGTGATGGCACCGGGGAGCTGTTTTTT. Its protein product is CAISDGTGELFF. The rearrangement joins TRBV10-3 to TRBJ2-2; D remains ambiguous. V was trimmed by 3 bases and J by 4 bases, leaving 3 bases between them. The CDR3 loop spans 12 amino acids. Germline V CDR1 and CDR2: ENHRY, SYGVKD.

The J gene is TRBJ2-3, the V gene TRBV5-1; 8 bases line up with TRBD1. In germline, CDR1 is SGHRS, CDR2 YFSETQ. V lost 4 bases, J lost 2 bases, and 6 bases stayed unmatched. CDR3 length equals 15 residues. In nucleotides, the CDR3 is TGCGCCAGCAGCATGGGACAGGTAGACACAGATACGCAGTATTTT. Amino acid sequence: CASSMGQVDTDTQYF.

This clonotype was observed at least ten times. The chain carries TRBV15 and TRBJ2-7; D ambiguous. The CDR3 extends over 15 amino acids. The V gene lost 5 bases and the J gene lost 6 bases, with 20 bases spanning the gap. Germline lookup yields CDR1 LNHNV and CDR2 YYDKDF (reference sequence). The CDR3 DNA reads TGTGCCACCAGCCGCGGCGGTCTGGGTGGCCCCGAGCAGTACTTC. Protein sequence: CATSRGGLGGPEQYF.

Ten or more counts support this clonotype. The J gene is TRBJ1-5, the V gene TRBV5-1, with 7 bases fitting TRBD1. CDR1 and CDR2 (germline): SGHRS, YFSETQ. The CDR3 is made up of 14 amino acids. V lost 3 bases and J lost 6; bases outside the gene matches: 6. CDR3 nucleotides: TGCGCCAGCAGCTCCCAGGGGGGTGGTCAGCCCCAGCATTTT. Its translation is CASSSQGGGQPQHF.

This clonotype was found many times. This sequence joins TRBV6-2 or TRBV6-3 and TRBJ1-1; the D gene is possibly TRBD1 (6 bases). V lost 7 bases and J 4 bases, leaving 16 bases between the germline ends. Germline CDR1 is MNHEY and CDR2 is SVGEGT. This CDR3 contains 14 residues. Here the CDR3 DNA reads TGTGCCAGCACACCGCAGGGGAAGAGCACTGAAGCTTTCTTT. Protein: CASTPQGKSTEAFF.